This is a list of T cell receptor beta chains from one sample in a study of shared clonotypes between healthy human individuals. Clones were read by immunoSEQ multiplex PCR, and TCRdb kept only the in-frame ones, dropping some. In the table there are about 2.4 million clones, 85% to 95% of which are singletons. The sample was naive CD4+ T cells sorted from blood. Receptors originate from a man aged 18 to 30 in good health. Both conserved end residues are part of each CDR3. D genes are given only for firm matches.

J	length	D	V	CDR3
TRBJ2-3	13	.	TRBV5-6	CASSLGSADTQYF
TRBJ2-7	14	.	TRBV11-2	CASSFQGPAYEQYF
TRBJ2-1	14	.	TRBV7-9	CASSLDFSYNEQFF
TRBJ1-2	14	.	TRBV5-4	CASSLEGGPYGYTF
TRBJ2-3	11	.	TRBV30	CAWSPGVGQYF
TRBJ1-1	14	.	TRBV5-4	CASSLAQVNTEAFF
TRBJ2-3	14	TRBD2	TRBV10-3	CAIKASGGVDTQYF
TRBJ1-2	13	.	TRBV30	CAWVTSGHFGYTF
TRBJ2-7	15	TRBD2	TRBV5-1	CASSTGLAGAYEQYF
TRBJ1-1	13	.	TRBV18	CASSPGRNTEAFF
TRBJ2-2	15	TRBD1	TRBV2	CASARENRGSGELFF
TRBJ1-5	15	.	TRBV19	CASSPAQQGYQPQHF
TRBJ2-3	13	.	TRBV18	CASSPPLLGTQYF
TRBJ2-3	17	TRBD2	TRBV14	CASSQVLAGASTDTQYF
TRBJ1-5	15	.	TRBV28	CASRTLRGGNQPQHF
TRBJ2-6	15	.	TRBV14	CASSPVPSGANVLTF
TRBJ1-4	16	TRBD1	TRBV11-2	CASSHRDRGFNEKLFF
TRBJ1-1	14	TRBD1	TRBV5-1	CASQGQGADTEAFF
TRBJ1-5	14	.	TRBV6-1	CASSEAEGYQPQHF
TRBJ2-7	13	.	TRBV11-2	CASSFLASGEQYF
TRBJ2-7	14	.	TRBV13	CASSLAGTSYEQYF
TRBJ2-3	15	TRBD2	TRBV7-2	CASSLVAGKVDTQYF
TRBJ1-2	13	.	TRBV5-1	CASTHGFGYGYTF
TRBJ1-1	13	.	TRBV7-2	CASSAEMNTEAFF
TRBJ1-4	15	.	TRBV6-6	CASRAAGAVGEKLFF
TRBJ2-3	14	.	TRBV7-2	CASSRKSHTDTQYF
TRBJ2-7	13	.	TRBV7-2	CASSYLGSYEQYF
TRBJ1-1	12	.	TRBV28	CASRVQNTEAFF
TRBJ2-7	14	.	TRBV5-6	CASSLAHLPYEQYF
TRBJ1-1	15	TRBD1	TRBV6-1	CASRSGGIGDTEAFF
TRBJ1-2	16	TRBD1	TRBV19	CASSIPGTGEGYGYTF
TRBJ2-1	15	.	TRBV5-4	CASSSRQLVYNEQFF
TRBJ2-7	15	TRBD2	TRBV11-2	CASSLAGLVSYEQYF
TRBJ1-3	14	.	TRBV18	CASSDISGGNTIYF
TRBJ2-7	16	TRBD2	TRBV4-1	CASSPASSGWGYEQYF
TRBJ1-1	16	TRBD1	TRBV7-8	CASSLNPDRVNTEAFF
TRBJ1-6	13	.	TRBV10-3	CAISDDRWSPLHF
TRBJ2-7	14	.	TRBV7-9	CASSFTQGPYEQYF
TRBJ1-5	14	.	TRBV19	CASSSQGSNQPQHF
TRBJ2-2	14	.	TRBV29-1	CSVDVGASTGELFF
TRBJ2-7	14	.	TRBV19	CASSRGTGNYEQYF
TRBJ2-7	14	.	TRBV5-4	CASSTFLEPYEQYF
TRBJ1-4	15	.	TRBV4-2	CASSPRPGDGEKLFF
TRBJ1-6	9	.	TRBV10-1	CAARRGLHF
TRBJ2-1	12	.	TRBV7-2	CASADLNNEQFF
TRBJ2-7	12	TRBD1	TRBV7-9	CASGTGGREQYF
TRBJ2-3	14	TRBD1	TRBV5-1	CASSSDRITDTQYF
TRBJ1-6	13	TRBD1	TRBV18	CASSTDRGSPLHF
TRBJ2-6	16	.	TRBV18	CASSPPVSSGANVLTF
TRBJ2-4	13	.	TRBV10-2	CASSESGRNIQYF
TRBJ2-5	14	.	TRBV4-1	CASSQELAGETQYF
TRBJ1-3	13	.	TRBV29-1	CSVGVSSGNTIYF
TRBJ1-2	15	TRBD1	TRBV5-4	CASSQDRGPWYGYTF
TRBJ1-3	12	.	TRBV6-5	CASRREGPTIYF
TRBJ2-1	17	.	TRBV4-1	CASSQEGAGMSTNEQFF
TRBJ2-5	14	.	TRBV11-2	CASSLGPLGETQYF
TRBJ1-2	13	.	TRBV6-5	CASSYSIGGGYTF